A selection of T cell receptor beta chains follows, all from one sample in a study of T cell repertoires in cytomegalovirus infection. MiXCR, applied by TCRdb to the reads, yields one record per CDR3 protein. The sample records approximately 490,000 distinct CDR3 sequences, 11% being singletons. Sequencing used PBMCs. The receptors stem from a human donor in good health (CMV status not recorded). Some clones in this sample may be carry-over from other donors' samples. Each CDR3 is given with its conserved first and last residue. The D gene is left open where the match is weak. Where a row states a size, it is once, few, many or the class of an expanded clone; other rows omit it.

TRBJ2-3,TRBD2,TRBV7-2,many,CASSLRPWRGGTDTQYF,TGTGCCAGCAGCTTACGCCCTTGGCGGGGGGGCACAGATACGCAGTATTTT
TRBJ2-7,.,TRBV20-1,.,CSARPTARGEQYF,TGCAGTGCCCGTCCGACAGCCAGGGGCGAGCAGTACTTC
TRBJ2-7,.,TRBV29-1,many,CSVEASYEQYF,TGCAGCGTTGAAGCCTCCTACGAGCAGTACTTC
TRBJ1-2,TRBD1,TRBV20-1,.,CSATQGGGGTSYGYTF,TGCAGTGCAACCCAGGGGGGCGGGGGGACGAGCTATGGCTACACCTTC
TRBJ1-1,.,TRBV4-1,many,CASSQDWQLNTEAFF,TGCGCCAGCAGCCAAGATTGGCAGCTAAACACTGAAGCTTTCTTT
TRBJ2-2,.,TRBV19,many,CASSPLTILTGELFF,TGTGCCAGTAGTCCGCTGACAATTTTAACCGGGGAGCTGTTTTTT
TRBJ2-2,.,TRBV5-1,few,CASSPYMNTGELFF,TGCGCCAGCAGCCCCTACATGAACACCGGGGAGCTGTTTTTT
TRBJ1-2,.,TRBV27,many,CASSLSPANYGYTF,TGTGCCAGCAGTTTAAGTCCAGCCAACTATGGCTACACCTTC
TRBJ2-7,TRBD2,TRBV27,many,CASRSGSVYYEQYF,TGTGCCAGTCGGAGCGGGAGCGTTTACTACGAGCAGTACTTC
TRBJ2-3,.,TRBV7-9,many,CASSLGDTDTQYF,TGTGCCAGCAGTCTTGGCGACACAGATACGCAGTATTTT
TRBJ2-5,TRBD1,TRBV6-5,many,CASSMTGNQETQYF,TGTGCCAGCAGTATGACAGGGAACCAAGAGACCCAGTACTTC
TRBJ1-5,TRBD1,TRBV4-2,.,CASSLSGTVNQPQHF,TGTGCCAGCAGCCTCTCAGGGACAGTGAATCAGCCCCAGCATTTT
TRBJ2-1,TRBD2,TRBV20-1,.,CSARDRAGASNEQFF,TGCAGTGCTAGAGATCGGGCGGGAGCGAGCAATGAGCAGTTCTTC
TRBJ1-2,TRBD1,TRBV10-2,few,CASSGTGTRSNYGYTF,TGCGCCAGCAGTGGGACAGGGACTCGATCTAACTATGGCTACACCTTC
TRBJ1-1,.,TRBV7-9,many,CASKSGRDPLKAFF,TGTGCCAGCAAATCAGGCCGGGACCCCTTGAAGGCTTTCTTT
TRBJ2-5,.,TRBV11-2,many,CASKRGSTSGNKETQYF,TGTGCCAGCAAGAGGGGGAGCACATCGGGGAACAAAGAGACCCAGTACTTC
TRBJ2-3,TRBD1,TRBV19,.,CASSIGGQGGAATQCF,TGTGCCAGTAGTATAGGGGGACAGGGCGGAGCAGCTACGCAGTGTTTT
TRBJ2-2,.,TRBV19,many,CASRRGNTGELFF,TGTGCCAGCAGAAGGGGGAACACCGGGGAGCTGTTTTTT
TRBJ2-1,.,TRBV12-3/TRBV12-4,many,CASSLSGSSSYNEQFF,TGTGCCAGCAGTTTATCTGGGTCAAGCTCCTACAATGAGCAGTTCTTC
TRBJ2-2,TRBD2,TRBV7-7,many,CASSPGRVNTGELFF,TGTGCCAGCAGCCCAGGGAGGGTCAACACCGGGGAGCTGTTTTTT
TRBJ2-2,TRBD1,TRBV7-3,many,CASSRQGVTNTGELFF,TGTGCCAGCAGCCGACAGGGGGTAACGAACACCGGGGAGCTGTTTTTT
TRBJ2-1,.,TRBV20-1,many,CSAPRGDSQGEQFF,TGCAGTGCCCCGAGGGGGGACTCCCAAGGGGAGCAGTTCTTC
TRBJ1-2,.,TRBV6-1,many,CASIPGNYGYTF,TGTGCCAGCATCCCAGGGAACTATGGCTACACCTTC
TRBJ1-4,.,TRBV2,many,CASSEDDLLGKLFF,TGTGCCAGCAGTGAAGATGACCTCCTAGGAAAACTGTTTTTT
TRBJ2-1,TRBD2,TRBV28,many,CASSLRTSGRNEQFF,TGTGCCAGCAGTTTACGGACTAGCGGGAGAAATGAGCAGTTCTTC